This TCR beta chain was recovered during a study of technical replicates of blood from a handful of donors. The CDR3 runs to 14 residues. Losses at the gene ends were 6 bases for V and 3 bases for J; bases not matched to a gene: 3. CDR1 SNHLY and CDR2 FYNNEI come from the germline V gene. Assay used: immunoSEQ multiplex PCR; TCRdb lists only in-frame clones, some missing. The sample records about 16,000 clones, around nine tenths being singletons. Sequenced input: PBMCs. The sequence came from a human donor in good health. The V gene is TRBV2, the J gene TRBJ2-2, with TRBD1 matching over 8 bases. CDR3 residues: CASSWTGHTGELFF. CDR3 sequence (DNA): TGTGCCAGCAGCTGGACAGGGCACACCGGGGAGCTGTTTTTT.